This paragraph covers one T cell receptor (beta chain) sequence. No antigen is known for it. No much larger clone is present one base from it, and per-base qualities are unavailable. This specimen comes from a study of shared clonotypes between healthy human individuals (dated by TCRdb to about 2020). For the study in its entirety: Two women and a few men aged 18 to 49 years were included in the cohort. Each donor's leukapheresis produced roughly between roughly 0.9 and 9 billion PBMCs. For each donor, three plates each were used for CD4 naive and CD4 memory, two plates were used for CD8 naive, and one plate was used for CD8 memory. To increase sequencing depth and limit assay-specific biases, TCR repertoire library preparation and sequencing were carried out by different laboratories using diverse techniques. Blood TCR repertoires of roughly 5 healthy adults were deeply sequenced to estimate repertoire size and the extent of clonotype sharing between individuals.

CD8 naive samples consisted of CD45RO-negative cells that were positively selected for CCR7, yielding a CD45RA+CCR7+ population without TemRA cells. Donors were healthy HIV-negative adults with no recently reported acute infections or vaccinations. All donors were Caucasian adults living in Nashville, Tennessee, USA. Blood was collected by leukapheresis, and PBMCs were isolated by Ficoll-Histopaque density gradient centrifugation and then cryopreserved in liquid nitrogen vapor phase. Purity and quantity of every magnetically sorted T cell population were checked by analytical flow cytometry. From each sorted fraction, genomic DNA was isolated and quantified by UV absorbance on a Nanodrop 2000c. CDR1 SGHAT and CDR2 FQNNGV are derived from the germline V gene. From cysteine to phenylalanine, the CDR3 is 13 amino acids long. Only the CDR3 region is kept as DNA, spanning 39 bases read in frame from base 1. Trimming at the junction amounts to 5 bases on V and 4 bases on J, and the germline ends lie 9 bases apart.

Using the deep immunoSEQ assay, multiplex PCR amplified TCR CDR3 regions from genomic DNA. For each cell subset, the extracted genomic DNA was distributed evenly across all wells of several immunoSEQ 96-well plates, and each plate served as one replicate. For sorted subsets, around 200 ng genomic DNA, equal to 25,000 to 35,000 T cell genomes, was loaded into each replicate PCR. The purified libraries were quantified using a Qubit 3.0 fluorometer, sized with a Bioanalyzer 2100, and then quantified again using the KAPA Library Quantification kit. Every immunoSEQ 96-well plate was sequenced on a dedicated single-read 150-cycle Illumina NextSeq 550 flow cell. Concerning the study's data processing: Because only junctional sequences without quality scores were contained in the immunoSEQ output, filtering matching that applied to full-length reads could not be performed. To assign V/J genes and CDR3, sequences were annotated using PyIR, a Python wrapper for IgBLAST v1.9, with IMGT germline references. Reads were filtered out if the reads had weak V/J assignments (E-value above 1e-6), no CDR3, stop codons, out-of-frame junctions, or ambiguous translated residues. V3J clonotypes were defined by identical inferred V gene, J gene, and CDR3 amino acid sequence. The percentage overlap between two repertoires was calculated by dividing the number of shared unique clonotypes by the size of the smaller repertoire. RTK rarefaction, the Chao1 estimator, and Recon v2.1 estimates of unobserved clonotypes were used to assess repertoire richness. For all TCRbeta clonotypes obtained by the gDNA method from several donors, generation probabilities were computed with OLGA. TCRdb limited this immuneACCESS table to in-frame rearrangements with V and J called. A share of clones is missing; checked studies link under half to unresolved V genes, and the rest is unexplained. For V, J and clone size, that table is used; D and trimming come from the DNA. The sample table holds around 1.9 million clones, of which 85% to 95% were seen once. The top ten hold roughly 1.7% of the sample.

Results the study describes overall, beyond this receptor: The genetic and exposure-history diversity represented was limited by the small number of donors. Larger estimated clonotype richness was generally found for naive subsets than for memory subsets. Even with the large sequencing depth, rarefaction of the sorted-subset datasets indicated that sequencing was incomplete. Pairwise subsampling led to the expectation that sequencing depth would affect the degree of clonotype sharing among donors. Sharing across several donors was observed for approximately 4.6% of naive CD4, 3.5% of naive CD8, over 2% of memory CD4, and over 0.3% of memory CD8 clonotypes. Higher generation probabilities were observed for clonotypes shared by all four sorted-subset donors than for non-shared clonotypes. Sampling was limited to blood, and TCR repertoires in tissue likely differ from TCR repertoires in blood.

The V gene is TRBV11-2 and the J gene is TRBJ2-1; the D segment cannot be called with confidence. This clonotype was sampled from a man aged 18 to 30 in good health. Some clones in this sample may be carry-over from other donors' samples. The sequenced sample was naive CD8+ T cells from PBMCs. Per the publication, the cell subset or site label means: CD45RA+CCR7+. The CDR3 loop reads CASSPSRYNEQFF. The DNA reads TGTGCCAGCAGCCCTTCTAGATACAATGAGCAGTTCTTC.